This T cell receptor (beta chain) came from a study of graft-versus-host responses after intestinal transplantation. The assay was immunoSEQ multiplex PCR, and TCRdb's table has in-frame clones only and misses some. The sample has about 27,000 clones, 82% seen once. Of note for this clone: The antigen remains unidentified.

The CDR3 totals 14 residues. Trimming took 5 bases from V and 6 from J; bases not matched to a gene: 7. Germline CDR1 SGHTA, CDR2 FQGNSA. The J gene is TRBJ1-5, the V gene TRBV7-2; 7 bases map to TRBD1. The receptor was derived from a human donor who received an intestinal transplant. The sequenced sample was unstimulated CD4+ T cells sorted from spleen or lymph node cells, obtained before intestinal transplant. The DNA for the CDR3 is TGTGCCAGCAGCCCCGACAGGGTGGGTCAGCCCCAGCATTTT. Protein product: CASSPDRVGQPQHF.